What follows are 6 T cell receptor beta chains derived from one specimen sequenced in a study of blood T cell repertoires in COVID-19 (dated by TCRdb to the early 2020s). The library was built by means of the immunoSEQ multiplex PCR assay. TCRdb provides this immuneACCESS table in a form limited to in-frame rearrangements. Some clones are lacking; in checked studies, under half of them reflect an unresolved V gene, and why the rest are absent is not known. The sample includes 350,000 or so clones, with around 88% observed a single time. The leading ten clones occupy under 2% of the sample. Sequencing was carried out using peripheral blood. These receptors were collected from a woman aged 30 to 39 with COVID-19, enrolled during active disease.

CDR3 coding DNA: TGTGCCAGCAGCTTGGACCGGGACAGGGCCTTCCAAGAGACCCAGTACTTC. It encodes CASSLDRDRAFQETQYF. The gene calls are TRBV5-6 and TRBJ2-5, with TRBD1 identical over 9 bases. The germline gives CDR1 SGHDT, CDR2 YYEEEE. The V gene end was trimmed by 0 bases and the J gene end by 1 base; junction bases not matched to a gene: 7. This CDR3 spans 17 amino acids.

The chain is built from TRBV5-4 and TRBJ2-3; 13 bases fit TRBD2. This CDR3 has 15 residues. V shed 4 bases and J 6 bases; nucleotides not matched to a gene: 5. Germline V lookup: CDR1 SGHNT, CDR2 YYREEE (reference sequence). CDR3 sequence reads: CASSPTSGGVDTQYF. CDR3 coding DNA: TGTGCCAGCAGCCCAACTAGCGGGGGGGTGGATACGCAGTATTTT.

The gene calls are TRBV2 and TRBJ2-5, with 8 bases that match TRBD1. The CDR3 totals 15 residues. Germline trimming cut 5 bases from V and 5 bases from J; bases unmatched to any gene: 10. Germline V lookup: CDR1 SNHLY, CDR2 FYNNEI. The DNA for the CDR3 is TGTGCCAGCAGTTTAAACCAGGGGGCTGGGGAGACCCAGTACTTC. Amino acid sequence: CASSLNQGAGETQYF.

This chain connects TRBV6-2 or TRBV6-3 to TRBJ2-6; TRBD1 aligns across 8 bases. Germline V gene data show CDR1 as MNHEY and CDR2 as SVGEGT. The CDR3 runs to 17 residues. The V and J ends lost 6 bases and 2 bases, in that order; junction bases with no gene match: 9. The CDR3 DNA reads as TGTGCCAGCAGCCAGTGGCAGGGGGCGGCTGGGGCCAACGTCCTGACTTTC. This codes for CASSQWQGAAGANVLTF.

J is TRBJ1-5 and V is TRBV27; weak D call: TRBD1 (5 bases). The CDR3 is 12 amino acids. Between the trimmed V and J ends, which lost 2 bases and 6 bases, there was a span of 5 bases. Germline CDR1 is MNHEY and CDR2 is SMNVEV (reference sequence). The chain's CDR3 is CASSLTGQPQHF. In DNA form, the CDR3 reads TGTGCCAGCAGTTTAACAGGTCAGCCCCAGCATTTT.

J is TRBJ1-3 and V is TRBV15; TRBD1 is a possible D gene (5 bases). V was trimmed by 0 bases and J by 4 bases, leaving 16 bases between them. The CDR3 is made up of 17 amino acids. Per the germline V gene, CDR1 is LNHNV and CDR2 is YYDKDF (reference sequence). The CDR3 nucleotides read TGTGCCACCAGCAGAGACCTTACCAGGGTTTCCGGAAACACCATATATTTT. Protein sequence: CATSRDLTRVSGNTIYF.